This entry lists 9 T cell receptor beta chains sequenced from one sample in a study of CD8+ T cells in alopecia areata (dated by TCRdb to 2017 to 2018). Library construction relied on the immunoSEQ multiplex PCR assay. RNA was extracted from all samples and reverse transcribed into cDNA, which served as template for TCR sequencing. The immuneACCESS repertoire file appears here via TCRdb, limited to in-frame rearrangements. These files lack a portion of the clones; in checked studies, under half of the deficit traces to unresolved V genes, and the cause of the others is not known. The sample table shows approximately 210,000 clones, and approximately 72% are seen once. Roughly 1.2% of the sample belongs to the ten largest clones. The sample's treatment or condition label, in plain terms: oral pan-JAK inhibitor, 5-10 mg twice daily. Material: CD4+ T cells sorted from blood, obtained at week 44, from a patient treated with tofacitinib. The origin of the receptors is a human donor with alopecia areata.

This clone was recorded a few times. The genes are TRBV29-1 and TRBJ2-1; D unclear. CDR3 size: 11 residues. CDR1 and CDR2 (germline): SQVTM, ANQGSEA. V was trimmed by 5 bases and J by 2 bases, leaving 4 bases between them. For the CDR3, the DNA is TGCAGCGTTTGTCCCTACAATGAGCAGTTCTTC. This sequence encodes CSVCPYNEQFF.

This clone is a singleton in its sample. This chain joins TRBV7-2 and TRBJ1-2, with D tentatively TRBD1 (5 bases). CDR3 size: 13 residues. V lost 6 bases and J lost 4, with 12 bases in between. Per the germline V gene, CDR1 is SGHTA and CDR2 is FQGNSA. CDR3 sequence reads: CASSSGGGYGYTF. In DNA, the CDR3 is TGTGCCAGCAGTTCGGGTGGGGGCTATGGCTACACCTTC.

The table lists this clone with a few counts. This specimen includes other DNA sequences encoding the same CDR3. The chain combines TRBV7-2 with TRBJ1-6, with D possibly TRBD1 on 5 matching bases. V was cut by 1 base and J by 7 bases, with 5 bases left in between. The CDR3 length is 13 residues. Germline V gives CDR1 SGHTA, CDR2 FQGNSA. The CDR3 loop reads CASSLEGNSPLHF. CDR3 bases: TGTGCCAGCAGCTTAGAGGGGAATTCACCCCTCCACTTT. Variable domain in full (rest from reference TRBV7-2 and TRBJ1-6): GAGVSQSPSNKVTEKGKDVELRCDPISGHTALYWYRQSLGQGLEFLIYFQGNSAPDKSGLPSDRFSAERTGGSVSTLTIQRTQQEDSAVYLCASSLEGNSPLHFGNGTRLTVT.

The V gene is TRBV5-1, the J gene TRBJ2-3; 9 bases map to TRBD2. V lost 2 bases, J lost 3 bases, and 4 bases stayed unmatched. Germline values: CDR1 SGHRS, CDR2 YFSETQ. This CDR3 contains 15 residues. The CDR3 coding sequence is TGCGCCAGCAGCTTCCTGACTAGCGGAACAGATACGCAGTATTTT. Translation: CASSFLTSGTDTQYF.

The rearrangement uses TRBV5-1 and TRBJ2-1; perhaps TRBD2 as D (6 bases). Germline assignment: CDR1 SGHRS and CDR2 YFSETQ. This CDR3 region has 15 residues. Trimming left V 4 bases short and J 0 bases short, with 11 bases between. The CDR3 DNA reads as TGCGCCAGCAGCCCCTGGAGGGGCTCCTACAATGAGCAGTTCTTC. Its protein is CASSPWRGSYNEQFF.

This clone has only a few counts. This chain connects TRBV29-1 to TRBJ1-2, with D hard to call. Germline loops: CDR1 SQVTM, CDR2 ANQGSEA. This CDR3 contains 12 residues. With 5 bases removed from V and 5 bases from J, the gap between germline ends came to 12 bases. CDR3 in amino acids: CSVREGRYGYTF. As DNA, the CDR3 is TGCAGCGTTCGGGAGGGCAGATATGGCTACACCTTC.

This clone was seen more than once but under ten times. The chain uses TRBV30 and TRBJ2-3; D assignment may be TRBD1 or TRBD2 (5 bases each). In germline, CDR1 is GTSNPN, CDR2 SVGIG (reference sequence). With 4 bases removed from V and 9 bases from J, the gap between germline ends came to 8 bases. This CDR3 contains 10 residues. CDR3 coding DNA: TGTGCCTGGAAGGGACCAACGCAGTATTTT. It codes for CAWKGPTQYF.

This clone came up a few times. The rearrangement uses TRBV30 and TRBJ2-3, with 9 bases lining up with TRBD2. The CDR3 spans 12 residues. Germline V gives CDR1 GTSNPN, CDR2 SVGIG (reference sequence). As DNA, the CDR3 is TGTTCCCTAGCGGGGAGCACAGATACGCAGTATTTT. Encoded protein: CSLAGSTDTQYF.

J is TRBJ2-7 and V is TRBV29-1; 8 bases agree with TRBD2. CDR1 and CDR2 from the germline V gene are SQVTM and ANQGSEA. The CDR3 spans 14 residues. J lost 4 bases, V lost 6 bases, and 11 bases had no gene match. The CDR3 loop is CSVASGTRFYEQYF. The CDR3 bases are TGCAGCGTCGCCTCCGGGACTAGATTTTACGAGCAGTACTTC.